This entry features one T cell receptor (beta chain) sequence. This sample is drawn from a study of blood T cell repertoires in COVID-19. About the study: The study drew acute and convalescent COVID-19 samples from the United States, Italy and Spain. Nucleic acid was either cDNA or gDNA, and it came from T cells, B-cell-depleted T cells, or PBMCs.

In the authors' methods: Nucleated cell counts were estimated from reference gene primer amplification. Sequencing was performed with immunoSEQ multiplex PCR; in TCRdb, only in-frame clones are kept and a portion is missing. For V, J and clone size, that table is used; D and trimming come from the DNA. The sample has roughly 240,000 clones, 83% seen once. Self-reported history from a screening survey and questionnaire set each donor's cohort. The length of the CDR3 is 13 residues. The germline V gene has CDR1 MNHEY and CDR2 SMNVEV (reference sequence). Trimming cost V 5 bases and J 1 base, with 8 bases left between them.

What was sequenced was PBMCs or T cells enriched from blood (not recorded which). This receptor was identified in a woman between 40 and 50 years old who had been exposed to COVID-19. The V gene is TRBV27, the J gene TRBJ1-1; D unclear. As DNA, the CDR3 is TGTGCCAGCAGTGTTCGGAGGAACACTGAAGCTTTCTTT. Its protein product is CASSVRRNTEAFF.